This T cell receptor beta chain was sequenced during a study of beta chain features in type 1 diabetes. Germline V gives CDR1 SEHNR, CDR2 FQNEAQ (reference sequence). Unmatched junction bases numbered 8, after V lost 6 bases and J lost 3 bases. This CDR3 contains 16 residues. Every bit of the isolated RNA underwent reverse transcription, so sequencing read expressed TCRB transcripts. Assay: immunoSEQ multiplex PCR; the TCRdb copy retains only in-frame clones and omits some. The top ten clones hold around 0.065% of a sample with around 430,000 clones, roughly 30% of them seen once. Every donor provided one heparinised blood draw, which averaged roughly 120 mL. Sorting with CD45RO/CCR7/CD25/CD127/CD95/CD27 yielded naive, central memory, regulatory and stem-like memory CD4+ cells. Populations isolated by sorting all had purity greater than 98%.

This TCR was sampled from a young man in good health. The sample comprised naive CD4+ T cells from blood. The gene calls are TRBV7-9 and TRBJ2-3, with 11 bases lining up with TRBD2. CDR3 coding DNA: TGTGCCAGCAGTTATCTAGCGGGAGGCATTACAGATACGCAGTATTTT. This sequence encodes CASSYLAGGITDTQYF.